The rows below give T cell receptor beta chains drawn from one sample of a study of shared clonotypes between healthy human individuals. The data were produced by immunoSEQ multiplex PCR, yet TCRdb's version contains in-frame clones alone and is incomplete. Of 2 million to 2.5 million clones listed, 85% to 95% are singletons. Material: naive CD4+ T cells from PBMCs. These TCRs come from a man younger than 35 in good health. Some clones in this sample may be carry-over from other donors' samples. Both conserved end residues are trimmed from each CDR3. The order of the fields is CDR3 protein, CDR3 length, J gene, V gene.

CDR3 protein: ASSLLAGRLAAYNEQF
CDR3 length: 16
J gene: TRBJ2-1
V gene: TRBV7-9

CDR3 protein: ASSSGQGGKNIQY
CDR3 length: 13
J gene: TRBJ2-4
V gene: TRBV11-2

CDR3 protein: ASSWTGSTEAF
CDR3 length: 11
J gene: TRBJ1-1
V gene: TRBV5-1

CDR3 protein: ASRRLARYEQY
CDR3 length: 11
J gene: TRBJ2-7
V gene: TRBV11-2

CDR3 protein: ASSTGSTGEQF
CDR3 length: 11
J gene: TRBJ2-1
V gene: TRBV7-2

CDR3 protein: ASSLGGSGQTSQPQH
CDR3 length: 15
J gene: TRBJ1-5
V gene: TRBV5-1

CDR3 protein: ASSLQGLMENEQF
CDR3 length: 13
J gene: TRBJ2-1
V gene: TRBV5-1

CDR3 protein: ASSLGSNQETQY
CDR3 length: 12
J gene: TRBJ2-5
V gene: TRBV5-1

CDR3 protein: ASSLVLSYGYT
CDR3 length: 11
J gene: TRBJ1-2
V gene: TRBV28

CDR3 protein: ATQAAGYYGYT
CDR3 length: 11
J gene: TRBJ1-2
V gene: TRBV28

CDR3 protein: ASSLDRGGPQH
CDR3 length: 11
J gene: TRBJ1-5
V gene: TRBV5-4

CDR3 protein: ASIQRGSYEQY
CDR3 length: 11
J gene: TRBJ2-7
V gene: TRBV2

CDR3 protein: AVQGTGNTIY
CDR3 length: 10
J gene: TRBJ1-3
V gene: TRBV6-5

CDR3 protein: ASSQDLQALSNQPQH
CDR3 length: 15
J gene: TRBJ1-5
V gene: TRBV4-3

CDR3 protein: ASSVGLSGGLAADTQY
CDR3 length: 16
J gene: TRBJ2-3
V gene: TRBV9

CDR3 protein: ASSLQAGVGTDTQY
CDR3 length: 14
J gene: TRBJ2-3
V gene: TRBV5-5

CDR3 protein: ASSETPPHTQY
CDR3 length: 11
J gene: TRBJ2-3
V gene: TRBV6-1

CDR3 protein: ASSIGGQGQIYGYT
CDR3 length: 14
J gene: TRBJ1-2
V gene: TRBV19

CDR3 protein: ASSSLTRGSYEQY
CDR3 length: 13
J gene: TRBJ2-7
V gene: TRBV5-1

CDR3 protein: ASSPGQGNYGYT
CDR3 length: 12
J gene: TRBJ1-2
V gene: TRBV4-3

CDR3 protein: ASSQEWASGRLITGETQY
CDR3 length: 18
J gene: TRBJ2-5
V gene: TRBV4-1

CDR3 protein: ASSPNSGANVLT
CDR3 length: 12
J gene: TRBJ2-6
V gene: TRBV4-2

CDR3 protein: ASSYPGLAVQETQY
CDR3 length: 14
J gene: TRBJ2-5
V gene: TRBV2

CDR3 protein: ASSITGGTYNEQF
CDR3 length: 13
J gene: TRBJ2-1
V gene: TRBV19

CDR3 protein: SAHRGMNTEAF
CDR3 length: 11
J gene: TRBJ1-1
V gene: TRBV29-1

CDR3 protein: ASSLIESVGGVEQY
CDR3 length: 14
J gene: TRBJ2-7
V gene: TRBV28

CDR3 protein: ASSPGGGRRTGELF
CDR3 length: 14
J gene: TRBJ2-2
V gene: TRBV4-3

CDR3 protein: AISESGPGNEQF
CDR3 length: 12
J gene: TRBJ2-1
V gene: TRBV10-3

CDR3 protein: ASTVGTSGYTSYEQY
CDR3 length: 15
J gene: TRBJ2-7
V gene: TRBV2

CDR3 protein: ASSLVGTGELF
CDR3 length: 11
J gene: TRBJ2-2
V gene: TRBV11-3

CDR3 protein: ASSMTVFYSNQPQH
CDR3 length: 14
J gene: TRBJ1-5
V gene: TRBV19

CDR3 protein: ASSLAQGATGELF
CDR3 length: 13
J gene: TRBJ2-2
V gene: TRBV5-1

CDR3 protein: ASRQEPNQPQH
CDR3 length: 11
J gene: TRBJ1-5
V gene: TRBV6-5

CDR3 protein: ASTLGRGINEQY
CDR3 length: 12
J gene: TRBJ2-7
V gene: TRBV19

CDR3 protein: ASSQDGRVTTYEQY
CDR3 length: 14
J gene: TRBJ2-7
V gene: TRBV4-3

CDR3 protein: ASSLVGGQASSYNEQF
CDR3 length: 16
J gene: TRBJ2-1
V gene: TRBV7-2

CDR3 protein: ASSRRLAETYEQY
CDR3 length: 13
J gene: TRBJ2-7
V gene: TRBV2

CDR3 protein: ASSARQDGARNEQF
CDR3 length: 14
J gene: TRBJ2-1
V gene: TRBV7-3

CDR3 protein: AAGGANYGYT
CDR3 length: 10
J gene: TRBJ1-2
V gene: TRBV28

CDR3 protein: ASVLRGPRGYT
CDR3 length: 11
J gene: TRBJ1-2
V gene: TRBV6-1

CDR3 protein: ASSLVGEPYEQY
CDR3 length: 12
J gene: TRBJ2-7
V gene: TRBV28

CDR3 protein: ASSMASRKAF
CDR3 length: 10
J gene: TRBJ1-1
V gene: TRBV19